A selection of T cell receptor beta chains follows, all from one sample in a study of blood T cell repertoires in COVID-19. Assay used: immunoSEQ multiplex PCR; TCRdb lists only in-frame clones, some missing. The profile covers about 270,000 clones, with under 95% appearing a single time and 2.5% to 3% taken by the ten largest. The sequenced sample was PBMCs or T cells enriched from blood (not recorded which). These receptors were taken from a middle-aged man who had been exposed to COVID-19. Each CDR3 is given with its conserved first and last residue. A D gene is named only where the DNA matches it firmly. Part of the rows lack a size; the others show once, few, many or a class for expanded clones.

TGTGCCAGCAGCCCTGGGACAGCGAATCCCTATGGCTACACCTTC	CASSPGTANPYGYTF	TRBD1	TRBV3-1/TRBV3-2	.	TRBJ1-2
TGTGCCAGCAGTTCTCCGGGACTAGCATATGAGCAGTTCTTC	CASSSPGLAYEQFF	TRBD2	TRBV28	.	TRBJ2-1
TGCAGCGTTGATACCGGACTAGCGGGAGTCTCAGATACGCAGTATTTT	CSVDTGLAGVSDTQYF	TRBD2	TRBV29-1	.	TRBJ2-3
TGTGCCAGCAGTTTCCTAGGGGCATCCTACGAGCAGTACTTC	CASSFLGASYEQYF	.	TRBV25-1	.	TRBJ2-7
TGCGCCAGCAGCCAAGAAGGGGGACAGGGGGCCTACAATGAGCAGTTCTTC	CASSQEGGQGAYNEQFF	TRBD1	TRBV4-1	.	TRBJ2-1
TGCGCCACCACCTCCGGGACTAGCGCCAAGGAGCAGTTCTTC	CATTSGTSAKEQFF	TRBD2	TRBV10-1	.	TRBJ2-1
TGTGCCAGCAGCGTAGGCGGAAGGTCCGCTGAAGCTTTCTTT	CASSVGGRSAEAFF	.	TRBV9	.	TRBJ1-1
TGTGCCAGCAGCCCAGACCTAGCGGGCTACGAGCAGTACTTC	CASSPDLAGYEQYF	TRBD2	TRBV6-2/TRBV6-3	.	TRBJ2-7
TGTGCTAGTGGTTTGGGACAGAGGTACCAAGAGACCCAGTACTTC	CASGLGQRYQETQYF	.	TRBV12-5	.	TRBJ2-5
TGTGCCAGCAGTGAGTTGTCTGAGCGGCTAGCGGCCTACAATGAGCAGTTCTTC	CASSELSERLAAYNEQFF	TRBD2	TRBV2	.	TRBJ2-1
TGTGCCAGCAGCTTACTAGCGGGAGGGCGCAATGAGCAGTTCTTC	CASSLLAGGRNEQFF	TRBD2	TRBV7-6	once	TRBJ2-1
TGTGCCAGCAGTGGGCTAGCGGGAGGGCCAGAGACCCAGTACTTC	CASSGLAGGPETQYF	TRBD2	TRBV25-1	.	TRBJ2-5
TGCAGCGTTGTCCCGGGAGCGCACACCGGGGAGCTGTTTTTT	CSVVPGAHTGELFF	.	TRBV29-1	.	TRBJ2-2
TGTGCCAGCAGGCCGGACAGGGGGGTTAACTATGGCTACACCTTC	CASRPDRGVNYGYTF	TRBD1	TRBV28	.	TRBJ1-2
TGTGCCAGCAGCGTAGAGGGACTCGCCTACAATGAGCAGTTCTTC	CASSVEGLAYNEQFF	.	TRBV9	once	TRBJ2-1
TGTGCCACCAGTTTTGGCAACACCGGGGAGCTGTTTTTT	CATSFGNTGELFF	.	TRBV24-1	.	TRBJ2-2
TGCGCCAGCAGCCCCCGGACAGGGGCCACCTACGAGCAGTACTTC	CASSPRTGATYEQYF	TRBD1	TRBV5-1	.	TRBJ2-7
TGTGCCAGCCAGGGGGAGAGTGAAAAACTGTTTTTT	CASQGESEKLFF	TRBD1	TRBV28	.	TRBJ1-4
TGTGCCAGCAGCTTGGAACAGGGGGCAGACGAGCAGTACTTC	CASSLEQGADEQYF	TRBD1	TRBV13	.	TRBJ2-7
TGTGCCAGCAGTGGAGGCGGGGGAAGCTCCTACAATGAGCAGTTCTTC	CASSGGGGSSYNEQFF	TRBD2	TRBV2	.	TRBJ2-1
TGTGCCAGCAGTGCCCCAGCGGGAGATAATAATGAGCAGTTCTTC	CASSAPAGDNNEQFF	TRBD2	TRBV28	.	TRBJ2-1
TGTGCCAGCAGCAGATTAGCGGGAGGCTCCTACAATGAGCAGTTCTTC	CASSRLAGGSYNEQFF	TRBD2	TRBV9	.	TRBJ2-1
TGTGCCAGTGGGGGGACAGACGATTATCAGCCCCAGCATTTT	CASGGTDDYQPQHF	TRBD1	TRBV19	.	TRBJ1-5
TGTGCCAGCGGCACGGGAGGGCCATACAATGAGCAGTTCTTC	CASGTGGPYNEQFF	TRBD2	TRBV28	.	TRBJ2-1